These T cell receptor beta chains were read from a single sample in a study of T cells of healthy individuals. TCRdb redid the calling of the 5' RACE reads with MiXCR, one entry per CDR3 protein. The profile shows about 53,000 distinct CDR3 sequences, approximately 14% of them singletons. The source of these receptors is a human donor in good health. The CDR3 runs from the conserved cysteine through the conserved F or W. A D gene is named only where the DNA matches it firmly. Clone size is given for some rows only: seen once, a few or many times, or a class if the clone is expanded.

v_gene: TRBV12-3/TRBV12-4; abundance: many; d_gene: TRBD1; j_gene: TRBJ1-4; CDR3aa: CASRPGQGATNEKLFF; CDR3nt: TGTGCCAGCAGGCCTGGACAGGGTGCAACTAATGAAAAACTGTTTTTT
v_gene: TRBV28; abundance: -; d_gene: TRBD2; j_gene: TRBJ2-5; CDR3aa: CASSLGLAGSVEETQYF; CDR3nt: TGTGCCAGCAGTTTAGGCCTAGCGGGGTCGGTAGAGGAGACCCAGTACTTC
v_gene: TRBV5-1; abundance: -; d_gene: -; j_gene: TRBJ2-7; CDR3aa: CASSLGSGAEQYF; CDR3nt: TGCGCCAGCAGCTTGGGGTCGGGAGCCGAGCAGTACTTC
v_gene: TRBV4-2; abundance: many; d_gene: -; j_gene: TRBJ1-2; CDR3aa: CASSQAGNYGYTF; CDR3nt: TGTGCCAGCAGCCAAGCCGGAAACTATGGCTACACCTTC
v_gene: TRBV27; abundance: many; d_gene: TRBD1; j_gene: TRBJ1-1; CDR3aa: CASSQPGQGNTEAFF; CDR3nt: TGTGCCAGCAGTCAACCGGGACAGGGGAACACTGAAGCTTTCTTT
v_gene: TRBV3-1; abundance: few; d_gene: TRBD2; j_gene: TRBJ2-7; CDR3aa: CASSQALNGGAGEQYF; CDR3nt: TGTGCCAGCAGCCAGGCCCTAAACGGGGGGGCGGGTGAGCAGTACTTC
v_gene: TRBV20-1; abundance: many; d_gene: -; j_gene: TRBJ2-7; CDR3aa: CSASEGPYEQYF; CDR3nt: TGCAGTGCTAGCGAGGGACCCTACGAGCAGTACTTC
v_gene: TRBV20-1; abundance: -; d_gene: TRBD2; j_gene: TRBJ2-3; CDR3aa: CSASSSGGAIDTQYF; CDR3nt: TGCAGTGCTAGCTCTAGCGGGGGGGCGATAGATACGCAGTATTTT
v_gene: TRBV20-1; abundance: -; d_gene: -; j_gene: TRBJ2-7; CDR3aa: CSASKAEYYEQYF; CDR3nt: TGCAGTGCTAGTAAGGCTGAGTATTACGAGCAGTACTTC
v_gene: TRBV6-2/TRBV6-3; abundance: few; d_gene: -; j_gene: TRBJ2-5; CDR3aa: CASSSSTPDRQETQYF; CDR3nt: TGTGCCAGCAGTTCTAGTACTCCGGACCGGCAAGAGACCCAGTACTTC
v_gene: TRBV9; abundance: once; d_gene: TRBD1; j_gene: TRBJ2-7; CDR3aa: CASSVEAGGDEQYF; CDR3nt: TGTGCCAGCAGCGTAGAGGCAGGGGGCGACGAGCAGTACTTC
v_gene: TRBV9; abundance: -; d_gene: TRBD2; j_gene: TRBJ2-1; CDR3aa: CASSDTSGGGNEQFF; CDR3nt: TGTGCCAGCAGCGACACTAGCGGGGGGGGGAATGAGCAGTTCTTC
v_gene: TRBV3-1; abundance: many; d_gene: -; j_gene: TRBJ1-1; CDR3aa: CASSQELGLNTEAFF; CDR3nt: TGTGCCAGCAGCCAAGAATTGGGGCTGAACACTGAAGCTTTCTTT
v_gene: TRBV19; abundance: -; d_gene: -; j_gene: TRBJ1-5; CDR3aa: CASSSYRGNQPQHF; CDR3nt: TGTGCCAGTAGTAGCTACAGGGGCAATCAGCCCCAGCATTTT
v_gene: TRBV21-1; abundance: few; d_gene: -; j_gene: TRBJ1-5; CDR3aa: CASSKVTGDATGGGNQPQHF; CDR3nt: TGTGCCAGCAGCAAAGTAACAGGGGACGCCACCGGAGGGGGCAATCAGCCCCAGCATTTT
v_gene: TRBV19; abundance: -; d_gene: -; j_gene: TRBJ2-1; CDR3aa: CASSIAFRGGGYNEQFF; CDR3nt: TGTGCCAGTAGTATAGCTTTCAGGGGAGGGGGGTACAATGAGCAGTTCTTC
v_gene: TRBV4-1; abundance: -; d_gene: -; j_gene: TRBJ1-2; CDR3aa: CTSSQDVAYYYGYTF; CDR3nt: TGCACCAGCAGCCAAGATGTGGCTTATTATTATGGCTACACCTTC
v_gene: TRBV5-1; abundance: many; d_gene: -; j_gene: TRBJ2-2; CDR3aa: CASSSQSTNTGELFF; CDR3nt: TGCGCCAGCAGCTCCCAGAGTACGAACACCGGGGAGCTGTTTTTT
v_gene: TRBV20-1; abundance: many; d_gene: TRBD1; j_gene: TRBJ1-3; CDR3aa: CSARGQGRGNTIYF; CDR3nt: TGCAGTGCTAGAGGACAGGGGAGAGGAAACACCATATATTTT
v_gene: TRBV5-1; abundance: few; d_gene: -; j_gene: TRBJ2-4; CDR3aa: CASSRGEDAIAKNIQYF; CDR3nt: TGCGCCAGCAGCCGAGGAGAGGACGCTATAGCCAAAAACATTCAGTACTTC
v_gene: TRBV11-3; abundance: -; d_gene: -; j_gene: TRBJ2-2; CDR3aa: CASSYGQTANTGELFF; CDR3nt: TGTGCCAGCAGCTATGGACAGACCGCGAACACCGGGGAGCTGTTTTTT
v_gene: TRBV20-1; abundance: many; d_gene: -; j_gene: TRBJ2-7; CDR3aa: CSAYGPGIDEQYF; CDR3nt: TGCAGTGCCTACGGCCCGGGGATTGACGAGCAGTACTTC
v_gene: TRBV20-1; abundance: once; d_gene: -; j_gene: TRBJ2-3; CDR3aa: CSATDVPGVDTQYF; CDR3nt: TGCAGTGCTACCGACGTTCCCGGTGTAGATACGCAGTATTTT
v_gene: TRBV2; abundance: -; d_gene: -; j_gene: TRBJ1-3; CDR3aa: CASREVRGLAGNTIYF; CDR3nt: TGTGCCAGCAGAGAGGTCAGGGGCCTGGCTGGAAACACCATATATTTT
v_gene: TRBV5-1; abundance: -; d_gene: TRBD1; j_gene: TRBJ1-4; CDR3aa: CASSLSGGREKLFF; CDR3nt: TGCGCCAGCAGCTTGTCAGGGGGGCGTGAAAAACTGTTTTTT
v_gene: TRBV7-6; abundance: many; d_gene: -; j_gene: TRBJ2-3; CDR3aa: CASSLAGGYTDTQYF; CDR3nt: TGTGCCAGCAGCTTAGCGGGGGGCTACACAGATACGCAGTATTTT
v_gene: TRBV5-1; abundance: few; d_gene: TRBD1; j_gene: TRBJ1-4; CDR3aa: CASSLGRTGNNEKLFF; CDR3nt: TGCGCCAGCAGCTTGGGGAGGACAGGGAACAATGAAAAACTGTTTTTT
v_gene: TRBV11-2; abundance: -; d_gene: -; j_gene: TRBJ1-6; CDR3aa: CASSSERGFDSPLHF; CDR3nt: TGTGCCAGCAGCTCAGAGCGGGGATTCGATTCACCCCTCCACTTT
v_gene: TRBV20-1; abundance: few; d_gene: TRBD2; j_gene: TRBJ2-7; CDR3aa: CSARDLGGGPGEQYF; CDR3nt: TGCAGTGCTAGAGATTTGGGGGGAGGGCCAGGTGAGCAGTACTTC
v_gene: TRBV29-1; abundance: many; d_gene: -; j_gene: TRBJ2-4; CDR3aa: CSVDRGDIQYF; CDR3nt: TGCAGCGTTGACAGGGGGGACATTCAGTACTTC
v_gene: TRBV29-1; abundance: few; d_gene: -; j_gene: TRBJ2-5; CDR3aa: CSVERQQETQYF; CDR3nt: TGCAGCGTTGAAAGACAGCAAGAGACCCAGTACTTC
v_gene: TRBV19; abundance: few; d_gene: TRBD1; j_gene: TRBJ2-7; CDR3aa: CASRQGSEQYF; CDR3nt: TGTGCCAGTAGACAGGGGTCCGAGCAGTACTTC
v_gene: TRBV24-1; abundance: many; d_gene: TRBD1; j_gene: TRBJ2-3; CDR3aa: CATSDTGDRFTDTQYF; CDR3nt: TGTGCCACCAGTGATACAGGGGACCGATTTACAGATACGCAGTATTTT
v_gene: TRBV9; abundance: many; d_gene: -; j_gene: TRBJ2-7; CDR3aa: CASSASGTSGEQYF; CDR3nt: TGTGCCAGCAGCGCCTCAGGTACCTCGGGGGAGCAGTACTTC
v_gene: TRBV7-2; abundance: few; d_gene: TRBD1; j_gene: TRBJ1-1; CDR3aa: CASSSRPPGQMNTEAFF; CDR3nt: TGTGCCAGCAGCAGCCGTCCTCCGGGACAGATGAACACTGAAGCTTTCTTT
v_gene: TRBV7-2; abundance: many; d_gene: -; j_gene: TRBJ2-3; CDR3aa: CASSLFAGLTDTQYF; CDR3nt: TGTGCCAGCAGCTTATTCGCAGGGTTAACAGATACGCAGTATTTT
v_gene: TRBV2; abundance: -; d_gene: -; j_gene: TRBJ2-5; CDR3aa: CASSDLQETQYF; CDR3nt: TGTGCCAGCAGTGATCTCCAAGAGACCCAGTACTTC
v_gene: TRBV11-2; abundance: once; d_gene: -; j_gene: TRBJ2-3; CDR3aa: CASSFRHSFASTDTQYF; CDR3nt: TGTGCCAGCAGCTTTAGACATTCATTCGCCAGCACAGATACGCAGTATTTT
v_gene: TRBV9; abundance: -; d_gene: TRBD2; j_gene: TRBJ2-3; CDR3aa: CASSRSGSFTDTQYF; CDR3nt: TGTGCCAGCAGCCGCAGCGGGAGCTTCACAGATACGCAGTATTTT
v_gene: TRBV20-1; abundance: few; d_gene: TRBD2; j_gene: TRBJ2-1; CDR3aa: CSARDSGGRGTYNEQFF; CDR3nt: TGCAGTGCTAGAGATTCGGGCGGGAGGGGTACCTACAATGAGCAGTTCTTC
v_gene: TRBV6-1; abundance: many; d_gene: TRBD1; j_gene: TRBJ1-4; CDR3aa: CASSEAQLQGDLRDLFF; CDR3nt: TGTGCCAGCAGTGAAGCTCAATTACAGGGGGACCTCCGAGACCTGTTTTTT
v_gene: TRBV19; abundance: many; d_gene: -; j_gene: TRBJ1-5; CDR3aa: CASSSMGNQPQHF; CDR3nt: TGTGCCAGTAGTAGTATGGGCAATCAGCCCCAGCATTTT
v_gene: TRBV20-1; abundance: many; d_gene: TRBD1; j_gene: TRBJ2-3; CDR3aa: CSARVGQSTDTQYF; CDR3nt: TGCAGTGCTAGAGTGGGACAGAGCACAGATACGCAGTATTTT
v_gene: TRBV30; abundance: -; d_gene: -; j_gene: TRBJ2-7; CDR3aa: CAWSTGTPTYEQYF; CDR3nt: TGTGCCTGGAGCACGGGGACACCTACCTACGAGCAGTACTTC
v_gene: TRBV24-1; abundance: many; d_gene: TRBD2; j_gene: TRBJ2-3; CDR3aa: CATSRLAGSDTQYF; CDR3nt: TGTGCCACCAGTCGGCTAGCGGGGTCAGATACGCAGTATTTT
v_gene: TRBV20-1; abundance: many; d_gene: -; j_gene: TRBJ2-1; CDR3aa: CSARVTGISYNEQFF; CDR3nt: TGCAGTGCTAGAGTTACAGGGATATCCTACAATGAGCAGTTCTTC
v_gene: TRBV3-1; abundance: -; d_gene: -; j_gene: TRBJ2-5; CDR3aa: CASSQMSLGGETQYF; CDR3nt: TGTGCCAGCAGCCAAATGTCACTTGGGGGCGAGACCCAGTACTTC
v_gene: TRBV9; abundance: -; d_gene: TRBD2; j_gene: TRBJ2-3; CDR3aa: CASSVAASGGTDTQYF; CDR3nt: TGTGCCAGCAGCGTAGCGGCTAGCGGGGGCACAGATACGCAGTATTTT
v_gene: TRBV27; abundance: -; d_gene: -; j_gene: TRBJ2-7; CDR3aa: CASSTRHSSYEQYF; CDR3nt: TGTGCCAGCAGTACAAGACACAGCTCCTACGAGCAGTACTTC
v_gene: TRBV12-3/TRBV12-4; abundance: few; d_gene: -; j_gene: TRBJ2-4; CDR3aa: CASSFRLAKNIQYF; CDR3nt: TGTGCCAGCAGTTTTCGGCTAGCCAAAAACATTCAGTACTTC
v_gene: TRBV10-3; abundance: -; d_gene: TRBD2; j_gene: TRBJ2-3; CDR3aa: CAILRWLAGGPDHTDTQYF; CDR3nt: TGTGCCATCCTGCGGTGGCTAGCGGGGGGGCCCGATCACACAGATACGCAGTATTTT
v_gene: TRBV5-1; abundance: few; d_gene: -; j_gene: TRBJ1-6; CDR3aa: CASSLISAGVGSPLHF; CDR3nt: TGCGCCAGCAGCTTAATCTCAGCAGGGGTAGGGTCACCCCTCCACTTT
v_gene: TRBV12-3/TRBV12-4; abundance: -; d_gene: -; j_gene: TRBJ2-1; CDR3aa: CASSLGPLKSSYNEQFF; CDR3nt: TGTGCCAGCAGTTTAGGGCCCCTAAAGAGCTCCTACAATGAGCAGTTCTTC
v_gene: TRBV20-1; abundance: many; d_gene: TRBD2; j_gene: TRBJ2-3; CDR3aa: CSAGGELGTDTQYF; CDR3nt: TGCAGTGCGGGGGGGGAGCTCGGCACAGATACGCAGTATTTT
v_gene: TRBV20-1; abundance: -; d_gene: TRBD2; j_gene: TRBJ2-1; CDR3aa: CSARRGGNYNEQFF; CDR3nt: TGCAGTGCACGTCGGGGGGGCAACTACAATGAGCAGTTCTTC